This T cell receptor (beta chain) derives from a study of blood T cells in healthy people across ages (dated by TCRdb to the mid-2010s). Looking at the study overall: In model experiments, template switching captured about one uniquely barcoded TCR beta cDNA molecule for every two T cells. Donors were grouped into four age groups: young (average roughly 15 years), middle-aged (around 39), aged (roughly 62) and long-lived (around 80). To track age-related changes in TCR beta repertoire diversity, the study relied on deep sequencing normalized with unique cDNA molecular identifiers. The study analyzed two additional independent replicas of 1 million unique cDNA reads from the same blood draw for two donors, one aged 18 to 30 and one aged 80 or older. To avoid experimental bias, donors of different ages were spread randomly across the sequencing lanes.

Donors were under 40 systemically healthy Caucasian individuals from Russia aged 6 to 90 years. Ten milliliters of peripheral blood were drawn from each donor into EDTA-treated Vacutainer tubes. PBMCs were isolated by Ficoll-Paque density-gradient centrifugation, with at least 6 million obtained per sample. Total RNA, at least 6 micrograms per sample, was extracted from PBMCs with Trizol reagent. Naive CD45RAhigh/CD27high T cell percentages were measured by flow cytometry on a PBMC aliquot from every donor. General study outcomes and caveats: Observed TCR beta diversity correlated strongly with the percentage of naive T cells measured by flow cytometry. Because donor CMV infection status was unknown, age-related changes in expanded clonotypes were potentially confounded. Because profiling used bulk unsorted PBMCs, naive and antigen-experienced compartments could not be compared conclusively. Observed TCR beta diversity per million T cells fell roughly linearly with age, and a significant reduction was already apparent by age roughly 40. Total diversity estimates from one million sequenced T cells were considered lower bounds and underestimates. Compared with the aged group, the long-lived group had more naive CD4+ T cells, fewer expanded clones and increased TCR diversity, a pattern suggesting age selection.

In the case of this clonotype: It lacks a known antigen. One end of the junction varies from germline; a read error may be responsible.

From the germline V gene (reference sequence), CDR1 is SSHAT and CDR2 is FNYEAQ. Taken from cysteine to phenylalanine, the CDR3 has 13 residues. Here the CDR3 DNA is all that survives: 39 bases in frame from base 1. Library generation was performed with 5' RACE. Sequencing was performed on an Illumina HiSeq 2500. The second PCR ran for about 6 to 12 cycles and used a J-beta primer mix along with a sample-barcoded 5' primer. A unique molecular identifier was introduced onto each TCR beta cDNA molecule by a template-switch 5' adaptor carrying 12 random nucleotides. At least 3 million CDR3-containing paired-end reads were obtained from each sample. The Mint cDNA synthesis kit, primed by a TRBC-specific oligonucleotide, was used to synthesize first-strand cDNA from all RNA. All cDNA was treated with uracil-DNA glycosylase and then went through a first 18-cycle PCR with the universal primers M1SS and BC2_uni_R. As for how the authors treated the data: Normalization of each sample was performed by random selection of 1 million high-quality reads, each carrying a distinct molecular identifier. Instead of being binned into consensus sequences, reads that shared molecular identifiers were thrown out. MiTCR, with a Q25 quality threshold and the strictest error-elimination algorithm, was used for CDR3 identification, clonotype clustering and error correction. A nonparametric unseen species model with Euler transformation was used to estimate lower-bound total TCR beta diversity. The public reads were reanalyzed by TCRdb: fastp trimming at Q25, MiXCR alignment, in-frame beta chains only. Each entry merges the rows of one CDR3 protein and shows their most common DNA and genes. The V and J calls were not made by the authors but by TCRdb's processing. This sample has 550,000 to 750,000 distinct CDR3 sequences in its table, and more than 20% of those were observed once. 3.6% of the sample rests with the top ten.

Sequencing used blood. The rearrangement joined TRBV7-7 to TRBJ1-1, with 7 middle bases fitting TRBD1. The TCR originated in a man aged 70-80 years in good health. CDR3 protein: CASSLLQGTEAFF. The sequenced DNA is TGTGCTAGCAGCTTGTTACAGGGGACTGAAGCTTTCTTT. Full variable domain (CDR3 extended with the reference TRBV7-7 and TRBJ1-1 proteins): GAGVSQSPRYKVTKRGQDVTLRCDPISSHATLYWYQQALGQGPEFLTYFNYEAQPDKSGLPSDRFSAERPEGSISTLTIQRTEQRDSAMYRCASSLLQGTEAFFGQGTRLTVV.